The present TCR beta chain was sequenced within a study of control samples from healthy donors and cancer patients. Data came from immunoSEQ multiplex PCR; TCRdb stores just in-frame clones and leaves some out. This table holds 180,000 or so clones, approximately 92% found once. The source material was blood. The receptor comes from an older woman in good health.

CDR3 loop: CASSLVARGGSNYGYTF. CDR3 bases: TGTGCCAGCAGCTTGGTGGCCAGGGGGGGATCCAACTATGGCTACACCTTC. This chain links TRBV5-6 with TRBJ1-2; TRBD1 agrees at 7 bases. The CDR3 is 17 amino acids. The germline V gene has CDR1 SGHDT and CDR2 YYEEEE. V lost 0 bases and J lost 2; bases outside the gene matches: 10.